This is a list of T cell receptor beta chains from one sample in a study of ipilimumab plus nivolumab after autologous stem cell transplantation. Produced via immunoSEQ multiplex PCR; TCRdb's table is partial and in-frame only. The data show 35,000 to 50,000 clones, more than 70% seen once. The sample consisted of PBMCs, taken in a trial of ipilimumab plus nivolumab as post-transplant consolidation. All receptors derive from a male donor with multiple myeloma. The CDR3 runs from the conserved cysteine through the conserved F or W. The order of the fields is J gene, V gene, clone size, D gene, CDR3 DNA, CDR3 protein. A D gene is named only where the DNA matches it firmly. Size tells how often a clone was seen (once, few, many) or the class of an expanded clone, and some rows leave it out.

>TRBJ1-1|TRBV27|few|TRBD1
TGTGCCAGCAGACCGGTTGGAACAGGGGGCACTGAAGCTTTCTTT
CASRPVGTGGTEAFF
>TRBJ1-2|TRBV5-6|.|.
TGTGCCAGCAGCCCCTGGGGGGGGGCCCGAGGCTACACCTTC
CASSPWGGARGYTF
>TRBJ2-7|TRBV7-2|.|.
TGTGCCAGCAGCTTACCTGGGGCCCCAGGGCAGTACTTC
CASSLPGAPGQYF
>TRBJ1-2|TRBV29-1|.|TRBD1
TGCAGCGTTGCTCTGGTGGACAGGCAAAGAGGCTACACCTTC
CSVALVDRQRGYTF
>TRBJ1-1|TRBV7-2|.|TRBD1
TGTGCCAGCAGCTCCCGACAGGGGGAGGTCACTGAAGCTTTCTTT
CASSSRQGEVTEAFF
>TRBJ1-5|TRBV7-2|.|TRBD1
TGTGCCAGCAGACCCACAGGGGGCGGAAGCAATCAGCCCCAGCATTTT
CASRPTGGGSNQPQHF
>TRBJ1-2|TRBV21-1|.|.
TGTGCCAGCAGCCTTTCGGAATTTAACTATGGCTACACCTTC
CASSLSEFNYGYTF
>TRBJ2-5|TRBV6-1|.|TRBD1
TGTGCCAGCAGCGGGACAGGGTGGGGAGAGACCCAGTACTTC
CASSGTGWGETQYF
>TRBJ1-1|TRBV2|.|.
TGTGCCAGCAGCTTGTACACTGAAGCTTTCTTT
CASSLYTEAFF
>TRBJ2-7|TRBV6-1|.|TRBD2
TGTGCCAGCAGTGAGACTAGCGGGGGGGCCAACGAGCAGTACTTC
CASSETSGGANEQYF
>TRBJ1-1|TRBV19|.|.
TGTGCCAGTATCCCTAACCCTAATGGGGCTGAAGCTTTCTTT
CASIPNPNGAEAFF
>TRBJ2-7|TRBV10-2|once|TRBD2
TGCGCCAGCAGGCTAGCGGGGGCCTCCTACGAGCAGTACTTC
CASRLAGASYEQYF
>TRBJ1-3|TRBV7-9|.|.
TGTGCCAGCAGCTTAACGGACTACTCTGGAAACACCATATATTTT
CASSLTDYSGNTIYF
>TRBJ1-1|TRBV7-9|.|.
TGTGCCAGCAGCTTACAGGGTCACACTGAAGCTTTCTTT
CASSLQGHTEAFF
>TRBJ2-3|TRBV5-4|.|.
TGTGCCAGCAGCTTGGAGGGGGGACGGAACACAGATACGCAGTATTTT
CASSLEGGRNTDTQYF
>TRBJ1-4|TRBV30|.|.
TGTGCCTGGAGTGTAAATTTAGCAACTAATGAAAAACTGTTTTTT
CAWSVNLATNEKLFF
>TRBJ1-6|TRBV19|.|.
TGTGCCAGTAGTATAGGGCAGGGAATCTATAATTCACCCCTCCACTTT
CASSIGQGIYNSPLHF
>TRBJ2-2|TRBV6-6|.|TRBD1
TGTGCCAGCAGGTCCGGGACAGGGGTTAACACCGGGGAGCTGTTTTTT
CASRSGTGVNTGELFF
>TRBJ1-6|TRBV5-1|.|.
TGCGCCAGCAGCCCCCATGGGGACCCTGCAACCTATAATTCACCCCTCCACTTT
CASSPHGDPATYNSPLHF
>TRBJ1-1|TRBV5-1|.|.
TGCGCCAGCAGCTTAAGCCGGGCGAACACTGAAGCTTTCTTT
CASSLSRANTEAFF
>TRBJ2-2|TRBV4-2|.|.
TGTGCCAGCAGCCAACCGGGCCCCCTCACCGGGGAGCTGTTTTTT
CASSQPGPLTGELFF
>TRBJ1-2|TRBV25-1|.|.
TGTGCCAGCAGTGGACCGGAGGGCTATGGCTACACCTTC
CASSGPEGYGYTF
>TRBJ1-2|TRBV7-2|few|.
TGTGCCAGCAGCTTCGCAGGGACCTATGGCTACACCTTC
CASSFAGTYGYTF
>TRBJ2-3|TRBV1|.|.
TGCACCAGCAGCCAAGAGTCGGTAGCGGGCCTCACAGATACGCAGTATTTT
CTSSQESVAGLTDTQYF
>TRBJ1-5|TRBV7-9|.|.
TGTGCCAGCAGCTTAGAAGGGGGTGGTCAGCCCCAGCATTTT
CASSLEGGGQPQHF
>TRBJ1-1|TRBV5-4|.|.
TGTGCCAGCAGCTACCAGGGAGGGTACACTGAAGCTTTCTTT
CASSYQGGYTEAFF
>TRBJ1-5|TRBV6-5|.|.
TGTGCCAGCAGTTACGGGTTCAATCAGCCCCAGCATTTT
CASSYGFNQPQHF
>TRBJ2-5|TRBV5-1|.|TRBD2
TGCGCCAGCAGCTCCCTGGCGGGGGGGCAAGAGACCCAGTACTTC
CASSSLAGGQETQYF
>TRBJ2-5|TRBV12-5|few|.
TGTGCTAGTGGTTTGGTACTAGGGACCCAGTACTTC
CASGLVLGTQYF
>TRBJ1-6|TRBV2|few|.
TGTGCCAGCAGGCAGGGACTCCTCCACTTT
CASRQGLLHF
>TRBJ2-1|TRBV19|.|TRBD2
TGTGCCAGTAGTAAGTTGGGCGGGAGTAGCTTCTACAATGAGCAGTTCTTC
CASSKLGGSSFYNEQFF
>TRBJ1-2|TRBV27|.|.
TGTGCCAGCAGTTTAGGGGCGCTGGGCTATGGCTACACCTTC
CASSLGALGYGYTF
>TRBJ2-7|TRBV7-9|.|.
TGTGCCAGCAGCTTCCGCCCAGAGGAGATCGAGCAGTACTTC
CASSFRPEEIEQYF
>TRBJ1-4|TRBV30|.|TRBD1
TGTGCCTGGAGTCCCCGTGGGACAGGGGGCGACGTAAAACTGTTTTTT
CAWSPRGTGGDVKLFF
>TRBJ2-1|TRBV2|.|.
TGTGCCAGCAGTGTAGGGGGGTCGGTCAATGAGCAGTTCTTC
CASSVGGSVNEQFF